A single sample is the source of the 32 T cell receptor beta chains below, sequenced in a study of graft-versus-host responses after intestinal transplantation. Antigens for these TCRs are unknown. The table came from immunoSEQ multiplex PCR; TCRdb's copy has only in-frame clones and leaves some out. The table lists 140,000 or so clones, around 90% of them singletons. The starting material was unstimulated CD4+ T cells sorted from spleen or lymph node cells, obtained before intestinal transplant. The source of these receptors is a human donor who received an intestinal transplant.

The J gene is TRBJ2-7, the V gene TRBV11-2, with 14 positions matching TRBD2. Trimming cost V 5 bases and J 9 bases; bases outside gene matches: 18. The germline V gene has CDR1 SGHAT and CDR2 FQNNGV. The CDR3 has 18 residues. The CDR3 sequence: CASSPTWTSGRLLGGQYF. The CDR3 DNA sequence: TGTGCCAGCAGCCCCACGTGGACTAGCGGGAGGCTCCTGGGGGGGCAGTACTTC.

A single count supports this clone. J is TRBJ2-5 and V is TRBV11-2; unclear D gene. CDR3 size: 13 residues. Germline V gene lookup returns CDR1 SGHAT and CDR2 FQNNGV. Trimming took off 1 base at V and 5 bases at J, with 8 bases between the two ends. CDR3 in DNA: TGTGCCAGCAGCTTAGGTCACGTGGAGACCCAGTACTTC. Translating it yields CASSLGHVETQYF.

The chain joins TRBV28 to TRBJ2-3; TRBD2 aligns across 9 bases. The CDR3 is 16 amino acids. Germline CDR1 MDHEN, CDR2 SYDVKM. The V gene end was trimmed by 3 bases and the J gene end by 4 bases; junction bases not matched to a gene: 8. The CDR3 coding sequence is TGTGCCAGCAGTTTTCTTGGCGGGAGGGGGGCAGATACGCAGTATTTT. Translated, it gives CASSFLGGRGADTQYF.

The chain employs TRBV9 and TRBJ1-2; D call uncertain. Germline CDR1 SGDLS, CDR2 YYNGEE. This CDR3 is built from 13 residues. The V gene lost 4 bases and the J gene lost 2 bases, with 9 bases spanning the gap. CDR3 coding DNA: TGTGCCAGCAGCCCCGACGGAAACTATGGCTACACCTTC. It translates to CASSPDGNYGYTF.

Here the CDR3 DNA reads TGTGCCAGCAGCCCGGGACTAGCGGTTTTCTACGAGCAGTACTTC. Amino acid sequence: CASSPGLAVFYEQYF. The chain carries TRBV11-1 and TRBJ2-7; 11 nucleotides align to TRBD2. CDR3 length equals 15 residues. CDR1 is SGHAT and CDR2 is FQDESV in the germline V gene (reference sequence). V shed 5 bases and J 3 bases; nucleotides not matched to a gene: 6.

The chain links TRBV7-9 to TRBJ2-3; TRBD2 matches at 12 bases. V lost 5 bases and J lost 2; bases outside the gene matches: 14. Germline V gives CDR1 SEHNR, CDR2 FQNEAQ (reference sequence). There are 19 residues in the CDR3. Written as DNA, the CDR3 is TGTGCCAGCAGCCTAAAGGTTCTAGCGGGAGGGAAATACACAGATACGCAGTATTTT. Encoded protein: CASSLKVLAGGKYTDTQYF. The complete variable domain, with remaining parts taken from reference TRBV7-9 and TRBJ2-3, reads DTGVSQNPRHKITKRGQNVTFRCDPISEHNRLYWYRQTLGQGPEFLTYFQNEAQLEKSRLLSDRFSAERPKGSFSTLEIQRTEQGDSAMYLCASSLKVLAGGKYTDTQYFGPGTRLTVL.

The chain is built from TRBV5-1 and TRBJ2-3, with a weak D call TRBD1 (7 bases). The CDR3 is made up of 15 amino acids. The germline V gene has CDR1 SGHRS and CDR2 YFSETQ. V was pared by 4 bases and J by 4 bases, with 16 bases between. The CDR3 bases are TGCGCCAGCAGCAGGGGAGGACAGGAGGCAGATACGCAGTATTTT. Amino acids: CASSRGGQEADTQYF.

The chain carries TRBV14 and TRBJ1-3; 8 bases align to TRBD1. CDR1 is SGHDN and CDR2 is FVKESK in the germline V gene. Trimming at V came to 3 bases and at J to 0 bases, leaving 13 bases not matched to a gene. The CDR3 consists of 19 residues. The CDR3 nucleotides read TGTGCCAGCAGCCAGGCTCCCGGGACAGGCTGGCCCTCTGGAAACACCATATATTTT. Translating it yields CASSQAPGTGWPSGNTIYF.

The rearrangement links TRBV28 to TRBJ2-7; TRBD2 aligns across 9 bases. Germline lookup yields CDR1 MDHEN and CDR2 SYDVKM. There are 16 residues in the CDR3. The V gene end was trimmed by 1 base and the J gene end by 0 bases; junction bases not matched to a gene: 4. The DNA for the CDR3 is TGTGCCAGCAGTTTATTGGCGGGAGGGAGCTCCTACGAGCAGTACTTC. Protein sequence: CASSLLAGGSSYEQYF.

The sample holds a few counts of this clone. The CDR3: CASSPGTSGREQYF. Written as DNA, the CDR3 is TGTGCCAGCAGTCCCGGGACTAGCGGGCGCGAGCAGTACTTC. V usage is TRBV27 and J usage is TRBJ2-7; the match to TRBD2 covers 12 bases. The ends lost 5 bases at V and 6 bases at J; junction bases unmatched: 5. Germline CDR1 MNHEY, CDR2 SMNVEV (reference sequence). This CDR3 comprises 14 residues.

The J gene is TRBJ2-1, the V gene TRBV9, with 7 bases that match TRBD2. Germline loops: CDR1 SGDLS, CDR2 YYNGEE. The V segment lost 0 bases and the J segment 0 bases; nucleotides outside the gene matches: 6. This CDR3 has 17 amino acids. The CDR3 DNA reads as TGTGCCAGCAGCGTAGCGGGAGGCCCCAGCTCCTACAATGAGCAGTTCTTC. Amino acid sequence: CASSVAGGPSSYNEQFF. The full variable domain, with the rest looked up from reference TRBV9 and TRBJ2-1, is DSGVTQTPKHLITATGQRVTLRCSPRSGDLSVYWYQQSLDQGLQFLIQYYNGEERAKGNILERFSAQQFPDLHSELNLSSLELGDSALYFCASSVAGGPSSYNEQFFGPGTRLTVL.

The chain combines TRBV7-3 with TRBJ2-1; TRBD2 might be the D (5 bases). CDR1 and CDR2 from the germline V gene are SGHTA and FQGTGA. The CDR3 contains 18 residues. Trimming cost V 0 bases and J 2 bases, with 17 bases left between them. CDR3 nucleotide sequence: TGTGCCAGCAGCTTAACGGGCCTCGCGGGTAGAGCCTACAATGAGCAGTTCTTC. Translation gives CASSLTGLAGRAYNEQFF.

This clone was found once. The DNA of the CDR3 is TGTGCCAGCACCACTTTAGGGGAGAAGGGCTACAATGAGCAGTTCTTC. Its translation is CASTTLGEKGYNEQFF. The genes are TRBV2 and TRBJ2-1; D tentatively fits TRBD1 or TRBD2 (5 bases each). This CDR3 region has 16 residues. Germline V gene data show CDR1 as SNHLY and CDR2 as FYNNEI. V shed 7 bases and J shed 3 bases, with 19 bases lying between them.

The J gene is TRBJ2-5, the V gene TRBV6-5, with unresolved D. This CDR3 comprises 14 residues. The germline V gene encodes CDR1 MNHEY and CDR2 SVGAGI. V lost 7 bases and J lost 0, with 12 bases in between. DNA of the CDR3: TGTGCCAGCACCCTTCGGCCGAACCAAGAGACCCAGTACTTC. Amino acids: CASTLRPNQETQYF.

V is TRBV29-1 and J is TRBJ2-7, with D perhaps matching TRBD2 (6 bases). The CDR3 runs to 12 residues. Germline V CDR1 and CDR2: SQVTM, ANQGSEA. The V end lost 5 bases, the J end lost 5 bases, and 13 bases lay between the germline ends. In nucleotides, the CDR3 is TGCAGCGTTTATGGAGGGTCCGACGAGCAGTACTTC. The encoded protein is CSVYGGSDEQYF.

The chain has TRBV28 and TRBJ1-2, with D possibly TRBD1 on 5 matching bases. CDR1 and CDR2 from the germline V gene are MDHEN and SYDVKM. Trimming stripped 6 bases from V and 3 bases from J, with 14 bases between. This CDR3 comprises 14 residues. The CDR3 is CASSFGGEDYGYTF. In DNA, the CDR3 is TGTGCCAGCAGCTTTGGGGGAGAGGACTATGGCTACACCTTC.

This clone appeared a few times. The chain's CDR3 is CASSLGGDSVDTQYF. The CDR3 DNA is TGTGCCAGCAGCTTAGGAGGGGATAGCGTGGATACGCAGTATTTT. The chain links TRBV7-2 to TRBJ2-3; D could derive from TRBD1 or TRBD2 (5 bases each). Germline CDR1 SGHTA, CDR2 FQGNSA. Trimming cost V 1 base and J 6 bases, with 14 bases left between them. The CDR3 has 15 residues.

This clone was detected only once. This chain uses TRBV6-5 with TRBJ1-1; D call uncertain. This CDR3 contains 11 residues. Deletions cut 5 bases from V and 1 base from J, with 2 bases between. CDR1 and CDR2 (germline): MNHEY, SVGAGI. CDR3 loop: CASSRNTEAFF. In DNA form, the CDR3 reads TGTGCCAGCAGTCGGAACACTGAAGCTTTCTTT.

The chain employs TRBV6-5 and TRBJ1-4, with D maybe TRBD1 (5 bases). V was pared by 3 bases and J by 3 bases, with 8 bases between. From germline, CDR1 is MNHEY and CDR2 SVGAGI. The CDR3 runs to 14 residues. The CDR3 nucleotides read TGTGCCAGCAGTTATGGGGCAGCTAATGAAAAACTGTTTTTT. It yields the protein CASSYGAANEKLFF.

The V call is TRBV4-1, the J call TRBJ2-7; the D gene is possibly TRBD2 (7 bases). Germline assignment: CDR1 MGHRA and CDR2 YSYEKL. Trimming pared 2 bases from V and 0 bases from J, leaving 17 bases between. This CDR3 is 17 amino acids long. CDR3 sequence (DNA): TGCGCCAGCAGCCAAAAAGGGGGGGTCGATGGCTCCTACGAGCAGTACTTC. Protein: CASSQKGGVDGSYEQYF.

The rearrangement uses TRBV19 and TRBJ2-5, with 9 bases that match TRBD1. The CDR3 totals 15 residues. The germline V gene encodes CDR1 LNHDA and CDR2 SQIVND (reference sequence). Trimming at V came to 6 bases and at J to 3 bases, leaving 8 bases not matched to a gene. The CDR3 is CASRGQGATEETQYF. DNA of the CDR3: TGTGCCAGTAGGGGACAGGGAGCAACTGAAGAGACCCAGTACTTC.

This chain links TRBV30 with TRBJ1-4; TRBD1 might be the D (5 bases). The CDR3 has 16 residues. V lost 0 bases and J 7 bases, leaving 18 bases between the germline ends. CDR1 is GTSNPN and CDR2 is SVGIG in the germline V gene (reference sequence). DNA for the CDR3: TGTGCCTGGAGTGTAACCGGGACTTTGGGTACTGAAAAACTGTTTTTT. Residues: CAWSVTGTLGTEKLFF.

The rearrangement joins TRBV10-3 to TRBJ2-7, with TRBD2 matching 7 bases. Germline V CDR1 and CDR2: ENHRY, SYGVKD. V lost 5 bases and J lost 0; bases outside the gene matches: 4. The CDR3 runs to 14 residues. This CDR3 is CAISRLADSYEQYF. The CDR3 DNA sequence: TGTGCCATCAGTAGGCTAGCGGACTCCTACGAGCAGTACTTC.

Note on this clone: Germline and junction disagree at one end, which may indicate a read error. V gene TRBV7-7 combines with J gene TRBJ2-2, with TRBD2 identical over 11 bases. In germline, CDR1 is SSHAT, CDR2 FNYEAQ (reference sequence). This CDR3 is built from 14 residues. The CDR3 region has the DNA TGTGCTAGCAGTATAGCGGGAGGGACCGGGGAGCTGTTTTTT. It encodes CASSIAGGTGELFF.

The chain has TRBV28 and TRBJ2-7; 8 bases align to TRBD2. Germline V CDR1 and CDR2: MDHEN, SYDVKM. This CDR3 comprises 15 residues. Unmatched junction bases numbered 13, after V lost 6 bases and J lost 6 bases. This chain's CDR3 is CASRTPGRGFGEQYF. The CDR3, as DNA: TGTGCCAGCAGAACCCCCGGGAGGGGCTTTGGCGAGCAGTACTTC.

The chain links TRBV6-1 to TRBJ2-1; the D gene is possibly TRBD1 (5 bases). Germline CDR1 and CDR2: MNHNS and SASEGT. Trimming took 3 bases from V and 0 from J, leaving 9 bases between them. This CDR3 comprises 15 residues. The CDR3 region has the DNA TGTGCCAGCAGTGAGGGGCGGAGCTCCTACAATGAGCAGTTCTTC. As protein: CASSEGRSSYNEQFF.

This sequence joins TRBV10-2 and TRBJ2-7; perhaps D is TRBD1 or TRBD2 (5 bases each). The CDR3 sequence is 14 residues long. Looked up from germline, CDR1 is WSHSY and CDR2 is SAAADI. Trimming left V 4 bases short and J 1 base short, with 11 bases between. DNA for the CDR3: TGCGCCAGCAGTGGTAGGGGCGGGTCCTACGAGCAGTACTTC. It is translated as CASSGRGGSYEQYF.

The chain couples TRBV7-2 to TRBJ1-5, with D possibly being TRBD1 (5 bases). Germline assignment: CDR1 SGHTA and CDR2 FQGNSA. Between the trimmed V and J ends, which lost 3 bases and 3 bases, there was a span of 15 bases. The CDR3 covers 16 residues. CDR3 DNA sequence: TGTGCCAGCAGCTTGGGGATGGGACGGCCCAATCAGCCCCAGCATTTT. Protein product: CASSLGMGRPNQPQHF. Using reference TRBV7-2 and TRBJ1-5 for the parts outside the CDR3, the full variable domain is GAGVSQSPSNKVTEKGKDVELRCDPISGHTALYWYRQSLGQGLEFLIYFQGNSAPDKSGLPSDRFSAERTGGSVSTLTIQRTQQEDSAVYLCASSLGMGRPNQPQHFGDGTRLSIL.

J is TRBJ2-1 and V is TRBV18, with D maybe TRBD2 (5 bases). The germline V and J ends were trimmed by 0 bases and 3 bases, with 15 bases remaining between them. The CDR3 loop spans 17 amino acids. Germline V gene lookup returns CDR1 KGHSH and CDR2 LQKENI. CDR3 loop: CASSPPGLAGLYNEQFF. The CDR3 coding sequence is TGTGCCAGCTCACCACCTGGTCTCGCGGGTCTCTACAATGAGCAGTTCTTC. The full variable domain, its missing parts supplied by reference TRBV18 and TRBJ2-1, is NAGVMQNPRHLVRRRGQEARLRCSPMKGHSHVYWYRQLPEEGLKFMVYLQKENIIDESGMPKERFSAEFPKEGPSILRIQQVVRGDSAAYFCASSPPGLAGLYNEQFFGPGTRLTVL.

This clone was detected once. CDR3 amino acids: CASSQDSLAGGVNEQFF. In nucleotides, the CDR3 is TGCGCCAGCAGCCAAGACTCCCTGGCGGGAGGAGTCAATGAGCAGTTCTTC. The chain employs TRBV4-3 and TRBJ2-1; 8 nucleotides agree with TRBD2. CDR3 length: 17 residues. Per the germline V gene, CDR1 is LGHNA and CDR2 is YSLEER. Losses at the gene ends were 0 bases for V and 6 bases for J; bases not matched to a gene: 10.

The gene calls are TRBV7-6 and TRBJ1-5, with D unclear. This CDR3 has 15 amino acids. V was shortened by 1 base and J by 1 base, with 8 bases between the two germline ends. CDR1 and CDR2 from the germline V gene are SGHVS and FNYEAQ. The CDR3 loop reads CASSLGTDSNQPQHF. The CDR3 nucleotides read TGTGCCAGCAGCTTAGGAACGGACAGCAATCAGCCCCAGCATTTT.

The chain joins TRBV28 to TRBJ2-7; 7 bases are a match to TRBD1. The CDR3 spans 15 residues. V lost 7 bases and J lost 1; bases outside the gene matches: 10. Looked up from germline, CDR1 is MDHEN and CDR2 is SYDVKM. CDR3 region: CASTRQGLISYEQYF. Here the CDR3 DNA reads TGTGCCAGCACTCGACAGGGTTTAATTTCCTACGAGCAGTACTTC. Full variable domain (missing parts from reference TRBV28 and TRBJ2-7): DVKVTQSSRYLVKRTGEKVFLECVQDMDHENMFWYRQDPGLGLRLIYFSYDVKMKEKGDIPEGYSVSREKKERFSLILESASTNQTSMYLCASTRQGLISYEQYFGPGTRLTVT.